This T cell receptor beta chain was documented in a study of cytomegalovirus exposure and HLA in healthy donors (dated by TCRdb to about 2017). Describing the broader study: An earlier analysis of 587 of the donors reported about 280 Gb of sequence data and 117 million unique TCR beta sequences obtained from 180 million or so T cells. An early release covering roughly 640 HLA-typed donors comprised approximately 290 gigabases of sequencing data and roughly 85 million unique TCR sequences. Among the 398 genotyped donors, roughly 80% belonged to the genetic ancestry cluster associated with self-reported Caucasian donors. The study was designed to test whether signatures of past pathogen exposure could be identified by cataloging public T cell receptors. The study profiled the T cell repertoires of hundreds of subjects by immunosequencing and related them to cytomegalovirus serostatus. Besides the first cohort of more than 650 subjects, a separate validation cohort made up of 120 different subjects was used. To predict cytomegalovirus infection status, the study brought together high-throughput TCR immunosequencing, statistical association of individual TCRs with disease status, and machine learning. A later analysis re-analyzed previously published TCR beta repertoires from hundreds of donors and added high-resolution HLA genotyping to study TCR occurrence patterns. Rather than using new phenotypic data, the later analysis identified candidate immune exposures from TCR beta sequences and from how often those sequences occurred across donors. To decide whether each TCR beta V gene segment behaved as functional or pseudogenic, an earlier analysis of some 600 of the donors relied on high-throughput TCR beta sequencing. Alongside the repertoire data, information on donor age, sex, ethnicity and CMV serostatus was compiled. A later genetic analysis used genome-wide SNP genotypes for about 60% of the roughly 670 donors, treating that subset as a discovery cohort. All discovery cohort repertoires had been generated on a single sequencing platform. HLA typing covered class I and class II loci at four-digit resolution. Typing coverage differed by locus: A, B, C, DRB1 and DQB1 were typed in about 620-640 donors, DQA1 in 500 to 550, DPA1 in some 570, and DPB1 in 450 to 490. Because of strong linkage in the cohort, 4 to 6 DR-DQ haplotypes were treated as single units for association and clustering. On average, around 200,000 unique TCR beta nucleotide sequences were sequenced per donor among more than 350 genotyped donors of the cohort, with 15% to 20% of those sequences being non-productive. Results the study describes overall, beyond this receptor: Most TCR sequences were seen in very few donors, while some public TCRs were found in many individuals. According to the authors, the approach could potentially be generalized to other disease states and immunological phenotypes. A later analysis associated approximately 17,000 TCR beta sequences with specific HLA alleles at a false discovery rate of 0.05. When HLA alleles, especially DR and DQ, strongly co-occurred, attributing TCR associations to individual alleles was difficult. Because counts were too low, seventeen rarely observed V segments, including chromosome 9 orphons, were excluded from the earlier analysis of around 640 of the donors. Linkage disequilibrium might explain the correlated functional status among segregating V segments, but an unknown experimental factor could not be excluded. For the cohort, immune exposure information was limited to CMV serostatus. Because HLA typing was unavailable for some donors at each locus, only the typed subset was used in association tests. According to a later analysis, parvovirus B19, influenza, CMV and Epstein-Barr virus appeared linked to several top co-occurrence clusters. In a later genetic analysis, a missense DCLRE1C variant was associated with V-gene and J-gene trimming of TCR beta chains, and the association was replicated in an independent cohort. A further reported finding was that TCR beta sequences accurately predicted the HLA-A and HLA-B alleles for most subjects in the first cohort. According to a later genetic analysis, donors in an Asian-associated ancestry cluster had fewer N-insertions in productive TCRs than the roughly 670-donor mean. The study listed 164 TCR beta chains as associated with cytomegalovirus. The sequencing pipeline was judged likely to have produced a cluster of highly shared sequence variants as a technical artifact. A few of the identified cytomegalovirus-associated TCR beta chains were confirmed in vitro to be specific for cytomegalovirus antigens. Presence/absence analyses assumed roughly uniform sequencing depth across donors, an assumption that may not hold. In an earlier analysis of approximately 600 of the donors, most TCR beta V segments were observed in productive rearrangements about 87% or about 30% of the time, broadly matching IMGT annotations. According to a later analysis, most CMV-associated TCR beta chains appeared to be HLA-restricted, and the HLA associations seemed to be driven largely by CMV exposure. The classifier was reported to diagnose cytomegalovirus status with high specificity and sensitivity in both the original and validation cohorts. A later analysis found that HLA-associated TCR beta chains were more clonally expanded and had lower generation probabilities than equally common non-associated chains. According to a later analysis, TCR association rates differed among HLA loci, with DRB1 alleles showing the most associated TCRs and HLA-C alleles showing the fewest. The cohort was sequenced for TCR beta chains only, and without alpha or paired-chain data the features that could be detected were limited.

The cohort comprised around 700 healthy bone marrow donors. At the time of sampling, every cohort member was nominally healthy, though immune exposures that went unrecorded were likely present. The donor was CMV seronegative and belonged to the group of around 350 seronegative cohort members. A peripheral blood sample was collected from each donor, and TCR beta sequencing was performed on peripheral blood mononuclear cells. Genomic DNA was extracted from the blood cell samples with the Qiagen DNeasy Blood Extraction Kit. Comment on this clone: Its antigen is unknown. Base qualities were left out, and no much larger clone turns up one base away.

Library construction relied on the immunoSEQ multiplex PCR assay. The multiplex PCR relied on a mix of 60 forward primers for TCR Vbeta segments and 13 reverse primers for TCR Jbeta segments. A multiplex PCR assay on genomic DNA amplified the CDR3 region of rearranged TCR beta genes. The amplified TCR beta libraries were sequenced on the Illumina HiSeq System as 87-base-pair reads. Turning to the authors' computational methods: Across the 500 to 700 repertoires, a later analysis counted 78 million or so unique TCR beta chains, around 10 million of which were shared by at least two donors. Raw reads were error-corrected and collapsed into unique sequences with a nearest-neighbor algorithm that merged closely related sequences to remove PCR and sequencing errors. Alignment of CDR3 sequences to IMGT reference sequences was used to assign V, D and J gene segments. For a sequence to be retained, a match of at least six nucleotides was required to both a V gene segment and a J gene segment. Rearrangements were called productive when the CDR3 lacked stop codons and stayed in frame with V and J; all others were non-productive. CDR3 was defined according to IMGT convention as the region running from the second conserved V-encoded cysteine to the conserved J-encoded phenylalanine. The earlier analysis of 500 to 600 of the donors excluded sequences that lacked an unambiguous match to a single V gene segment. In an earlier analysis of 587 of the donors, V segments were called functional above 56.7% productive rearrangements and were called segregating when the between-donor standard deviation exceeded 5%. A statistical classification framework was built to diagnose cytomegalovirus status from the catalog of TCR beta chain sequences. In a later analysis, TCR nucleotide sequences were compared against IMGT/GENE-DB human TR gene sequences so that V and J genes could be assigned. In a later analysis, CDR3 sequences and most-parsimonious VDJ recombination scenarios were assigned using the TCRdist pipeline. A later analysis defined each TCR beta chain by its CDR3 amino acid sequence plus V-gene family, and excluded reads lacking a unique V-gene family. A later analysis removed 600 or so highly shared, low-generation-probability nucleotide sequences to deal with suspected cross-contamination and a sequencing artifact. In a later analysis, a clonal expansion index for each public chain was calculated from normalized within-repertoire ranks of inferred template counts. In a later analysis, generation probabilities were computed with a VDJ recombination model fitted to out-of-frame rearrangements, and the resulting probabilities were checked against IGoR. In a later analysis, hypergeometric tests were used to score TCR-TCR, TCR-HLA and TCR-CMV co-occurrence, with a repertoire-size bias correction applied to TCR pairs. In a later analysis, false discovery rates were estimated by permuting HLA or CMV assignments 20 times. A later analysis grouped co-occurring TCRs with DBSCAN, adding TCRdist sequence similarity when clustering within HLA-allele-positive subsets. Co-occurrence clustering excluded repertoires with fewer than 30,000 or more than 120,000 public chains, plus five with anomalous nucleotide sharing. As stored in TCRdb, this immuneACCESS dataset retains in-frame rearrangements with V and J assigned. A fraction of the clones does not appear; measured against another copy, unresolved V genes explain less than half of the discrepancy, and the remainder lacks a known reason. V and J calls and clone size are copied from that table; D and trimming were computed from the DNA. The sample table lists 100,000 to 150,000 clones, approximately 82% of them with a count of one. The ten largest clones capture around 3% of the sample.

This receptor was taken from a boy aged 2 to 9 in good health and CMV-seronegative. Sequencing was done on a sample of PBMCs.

The CDR3 region reads CSGSPGGETQYF. The DNA is TGCAGCGGATCGCCCGGGGGAGAGACCCAGTACTTC. The rearrangement combines TRBV29-1 with TRBJ2-5; TRBD2 might be the D gene, on 6 matching bases. V loses 7 bases, J loses 4 bases, and the germline ends lie 13 bases apart. According to the germline V gene, CDR1 reads SQVTM and CDR2 reads ANQGSEA. The CDR3 sequence holds 12 residues, the cysteine and phenylalanine included. Solely the CDR3 DNA is kept, with 36 bases framed from the first base.